This T cell receptor beta chain was identified in a study of cytomegalovirus exposure and HLA in healthy donors. Overall study context: It was reported in a later analysis that the same platform had been used for the 110 or so validation repertoires as for the approximately 700 first-cohort repertoires. Study-level points and caveats: TCR beta chains numbering more than 150 were designated cytomegalovirus-associated. CMV antigen specificity was confirmed in vitro for a few CMV-associated chains.

From the roughly 110-subject validation cohort, which was separate from the approximately 720-subject first cohort, the donors were drawn. Trimming removed 9 bases from V and 0 bases from J, with 12 bases in between. The CDR3 sequence is 13 residues long. Germline values: CDR1 SGHAT, CDR2 FQNNGV. Using immunoSEQ multiplex PCR, the repertoire was profiled, and TCRdb retains in-frame clones only, with some absent. The table includes about 110,000 clones, around 89% detected once. This clone was seen only a few times. Its antigen is unidentified. This chain connects TRBV11-2 to TRBJ2-7, with D unclear. The source is a woman aged 18-30 years in good health and CMV-seropositive. Sequencing input: PBMCs. The CDR3 sequence is CARLRGSSYEQYF. The CDR3 bases are TGTGCCAGACTTCGCGGCAGCTCCTACGAGCAGTACTTC.